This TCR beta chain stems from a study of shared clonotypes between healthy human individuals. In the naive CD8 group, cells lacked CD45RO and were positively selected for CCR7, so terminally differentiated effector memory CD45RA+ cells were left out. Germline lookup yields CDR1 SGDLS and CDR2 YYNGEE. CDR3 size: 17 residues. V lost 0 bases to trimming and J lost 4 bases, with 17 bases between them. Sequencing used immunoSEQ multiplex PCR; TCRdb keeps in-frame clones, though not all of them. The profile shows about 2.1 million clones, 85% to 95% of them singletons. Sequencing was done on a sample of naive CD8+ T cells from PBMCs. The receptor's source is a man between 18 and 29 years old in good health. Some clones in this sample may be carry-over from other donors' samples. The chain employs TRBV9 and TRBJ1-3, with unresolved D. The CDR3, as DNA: TGTGCCAGCAGCGTAGGTGCTAGCAGTCATTTGGGAAACACCATATATTTT. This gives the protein CASSVGASSHLGNTIYF.